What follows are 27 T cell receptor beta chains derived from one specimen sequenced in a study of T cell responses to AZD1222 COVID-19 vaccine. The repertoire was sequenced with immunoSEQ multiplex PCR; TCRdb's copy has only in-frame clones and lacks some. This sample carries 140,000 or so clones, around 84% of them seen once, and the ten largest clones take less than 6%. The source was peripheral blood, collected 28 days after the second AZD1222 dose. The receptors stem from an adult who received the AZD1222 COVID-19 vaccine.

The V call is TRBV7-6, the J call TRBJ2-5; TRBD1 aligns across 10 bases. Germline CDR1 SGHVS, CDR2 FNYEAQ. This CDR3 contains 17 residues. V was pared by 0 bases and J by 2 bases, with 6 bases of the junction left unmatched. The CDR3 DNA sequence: TGTGCCAGCAGCTTAGCGCTAGACAGGGGGCTGCAAGAGACCCAGTACTTC. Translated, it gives CASSLALDRGLQETQYF.

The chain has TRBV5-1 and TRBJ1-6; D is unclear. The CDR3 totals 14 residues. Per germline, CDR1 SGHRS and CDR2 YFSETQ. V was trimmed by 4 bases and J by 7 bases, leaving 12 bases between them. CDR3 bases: TGCGCCAGCAGCCGTCAGGTTGGGAATTCACCCCTCCACTTT. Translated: CASSRQVGNSPLHF.

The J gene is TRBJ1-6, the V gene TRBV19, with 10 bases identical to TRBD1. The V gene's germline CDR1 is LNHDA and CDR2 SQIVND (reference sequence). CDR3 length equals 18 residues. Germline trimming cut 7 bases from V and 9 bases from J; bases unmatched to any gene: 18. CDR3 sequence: CASTISPGQGSARSPLHF. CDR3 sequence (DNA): TGTGCCAGTACTATCTCCCCGGGACAGGGGTCCGCACGTTCACCCCTCCACTTT.

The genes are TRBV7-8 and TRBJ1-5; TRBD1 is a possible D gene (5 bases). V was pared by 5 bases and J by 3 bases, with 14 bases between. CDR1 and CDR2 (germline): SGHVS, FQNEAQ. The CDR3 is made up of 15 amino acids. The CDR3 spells CASSPRTGLNQPQHF. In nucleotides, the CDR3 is TGTGCCAGCAGCCCCCGCACAGGACTCAATCAGCCCCAGCATTTT. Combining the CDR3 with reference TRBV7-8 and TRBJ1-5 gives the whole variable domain GAGVSQSPRYKVAKRGQDVALRCDPISGHVSLFWYQQALGQGPEFLTYFQNEAQLDKSGLPSDRFFAERPEGSVSTLKIQRTQQEDSAVYLCASSPRTGLNQPQHFGDGTRLSIL.

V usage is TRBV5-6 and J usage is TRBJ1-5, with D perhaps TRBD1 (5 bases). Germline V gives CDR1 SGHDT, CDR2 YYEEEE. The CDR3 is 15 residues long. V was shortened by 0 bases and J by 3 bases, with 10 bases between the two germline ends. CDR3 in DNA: TGTGCCAGCAGCTTGGGGGACCGGGCCAATCAGCCCCAGCATTTT. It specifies CASSLGDRANQPQHF. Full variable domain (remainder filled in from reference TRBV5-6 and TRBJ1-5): DAGVTQSPTHLIKTRGQQVTLRCSPKSGHDTVSWYQQALGQGPQFIFQYYEEEERQRGNFPDRFSGHQFPNYSSELNVNALLLGDSALYLCASSLGDRANQPQHFGDGTRLSIL.

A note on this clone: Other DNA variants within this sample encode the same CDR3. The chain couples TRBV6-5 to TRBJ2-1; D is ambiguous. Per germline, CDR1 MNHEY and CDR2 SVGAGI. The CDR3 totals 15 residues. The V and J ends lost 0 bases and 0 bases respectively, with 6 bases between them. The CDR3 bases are TGTGCCAGCAGTTACTCCGCAGGCTCCTACAATGAGCAGTTCTTC. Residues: CASSYSAGSYNEQFF.

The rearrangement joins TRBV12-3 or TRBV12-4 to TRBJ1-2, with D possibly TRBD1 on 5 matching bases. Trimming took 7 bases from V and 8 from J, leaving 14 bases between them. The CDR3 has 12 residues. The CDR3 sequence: CASTFGGWGYTF. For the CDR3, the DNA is TGTGCCAGCACCTTCGGGGGATGGGGCTACACCTTC.

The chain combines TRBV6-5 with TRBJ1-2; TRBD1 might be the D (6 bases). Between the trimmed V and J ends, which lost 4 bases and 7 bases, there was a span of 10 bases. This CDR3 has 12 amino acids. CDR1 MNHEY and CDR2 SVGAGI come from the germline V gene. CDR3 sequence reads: CASSWGGGGYTF. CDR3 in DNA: TGTGCCAGCAGTTGGGGAGGGGGTGGCTACACCTTC.

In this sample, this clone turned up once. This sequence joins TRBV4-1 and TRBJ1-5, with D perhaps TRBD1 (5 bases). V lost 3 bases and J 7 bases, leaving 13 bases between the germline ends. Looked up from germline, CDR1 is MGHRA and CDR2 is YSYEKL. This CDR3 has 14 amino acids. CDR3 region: CASSQIRARQPQHF. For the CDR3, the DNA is TGCGCCAGCAGCCAGATCAGGGCCAGGCAGCCCCAGCATTTT.

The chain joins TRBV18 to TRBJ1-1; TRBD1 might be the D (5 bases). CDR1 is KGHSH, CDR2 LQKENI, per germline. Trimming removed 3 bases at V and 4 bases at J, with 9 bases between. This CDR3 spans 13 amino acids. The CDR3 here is CASSPEGLTEAFF. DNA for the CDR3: TGTGCCAGCTCACCGGAGGGGCTCACTGAAGCTTTCTTT.

In DNA, the CDR3 is TGTGCCAGCAGTTACTCGAGAGGGGGCCGAACTGAAGCTTTCTTT. Amino acid sequence: CASSYSRGGRTEAFF. This rearrangement joins TRBV6-2 or TRBV6-3 to TRBJ1-1; the match to TRBD1 covers 7 bases. Germline-derived CDR1 and CDR2 are MNHEY and SVGEGT. V shed 0 bases, J shed 5 bases, and the junction held 6 bases outside the gene matches. This CDR3 comprises 15 residues.

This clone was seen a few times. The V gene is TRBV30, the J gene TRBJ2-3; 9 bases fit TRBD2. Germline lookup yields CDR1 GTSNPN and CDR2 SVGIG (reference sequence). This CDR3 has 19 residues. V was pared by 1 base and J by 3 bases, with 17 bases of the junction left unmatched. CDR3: CAWSADRWGGRAGTDTQYF. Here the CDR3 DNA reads TGTGCCTGGAGTGCCGACAGGTGGGGCGGGAGGGCCGGAACAGATACGCAGTATTTT.

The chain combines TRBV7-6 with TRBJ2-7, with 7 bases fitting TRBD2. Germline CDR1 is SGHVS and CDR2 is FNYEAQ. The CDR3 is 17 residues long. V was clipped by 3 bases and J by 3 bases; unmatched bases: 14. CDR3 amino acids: CASSFQRTRELDYEQYF. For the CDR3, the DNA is TGTGCCAGCAGCTTCCAGAGGACGCGGGAGTTAGACTACGAGCAGTACTTC.

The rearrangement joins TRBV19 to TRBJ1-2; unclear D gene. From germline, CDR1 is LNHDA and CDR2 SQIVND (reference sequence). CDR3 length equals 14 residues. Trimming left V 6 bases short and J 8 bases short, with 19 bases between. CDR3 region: CASSLTHRGGGYTF. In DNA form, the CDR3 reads TGTGCCAGTAGCCTGACTCATCGGGGTGGAGGCTACACCTTC.

CDR3 residues: CASSVGRVPINYGYTF. The CDR3 nucleotides read TGTGCCAGCTCGGTCGGCAGGGTCCCAATTAACTATGGCTACACCTTC. J is TRBJ1-2 and V is TRBV27, with D perhaps TRBD1 (5 bases). This CDR3 spans 16 amino acids. Trimming shortened V by 8 bases and J by 1 base, and 20 bases separated the two germline ends. Germline V gives CDR1 MNHEY, CDR2 SMNVEV (reference sequence).

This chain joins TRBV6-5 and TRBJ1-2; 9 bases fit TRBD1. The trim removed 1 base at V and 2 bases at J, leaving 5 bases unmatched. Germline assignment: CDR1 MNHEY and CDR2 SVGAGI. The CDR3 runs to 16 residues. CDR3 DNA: TGTGCCAGCAGTTACTTAGATGGGACAGGGAACTATGGCTACACCTTC. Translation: CASSYLDGTGNYGYTF.

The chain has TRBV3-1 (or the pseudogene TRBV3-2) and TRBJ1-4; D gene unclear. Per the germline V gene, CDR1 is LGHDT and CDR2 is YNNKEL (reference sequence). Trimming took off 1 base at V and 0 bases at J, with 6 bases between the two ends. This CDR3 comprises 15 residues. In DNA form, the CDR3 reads TGTGCCAGCAGCCAAGCGAGAGCAACTAATGAAAAACTGTTTTTT. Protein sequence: CASSQARATNEKLFF.

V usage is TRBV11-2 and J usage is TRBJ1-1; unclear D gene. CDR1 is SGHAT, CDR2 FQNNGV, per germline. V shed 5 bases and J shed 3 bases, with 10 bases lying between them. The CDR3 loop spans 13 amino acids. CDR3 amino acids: CASSKDVDTEAFF. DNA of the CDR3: TGTGCCAGCAGCAAAGATGTGGACACTGAAGCTTTCTTT.

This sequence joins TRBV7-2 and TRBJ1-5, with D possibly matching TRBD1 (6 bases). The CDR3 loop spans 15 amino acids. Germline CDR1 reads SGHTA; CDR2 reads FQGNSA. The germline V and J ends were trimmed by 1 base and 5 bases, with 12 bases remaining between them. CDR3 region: CASSLVGAGDQPQHF. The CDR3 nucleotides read TGTGCCAGCAGCTTAGTGGGGGCAGGGGATCAGCCCCAGCATTTT.

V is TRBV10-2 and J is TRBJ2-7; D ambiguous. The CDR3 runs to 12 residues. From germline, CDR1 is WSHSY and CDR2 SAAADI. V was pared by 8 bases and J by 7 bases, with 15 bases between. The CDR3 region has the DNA TGCGCCAGCTCCTATCTCCTTGGAGAGCAGTACTTC. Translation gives CASSYLLGEQYF.

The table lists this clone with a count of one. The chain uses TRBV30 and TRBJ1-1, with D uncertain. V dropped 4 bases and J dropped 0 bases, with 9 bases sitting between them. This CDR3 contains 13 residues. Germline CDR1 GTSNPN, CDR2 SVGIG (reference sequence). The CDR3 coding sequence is TGTGCCTGGACCAAGGGCTTGAACACTGAAGCTTTCTTT. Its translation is CAWTKGLNTEAFF.

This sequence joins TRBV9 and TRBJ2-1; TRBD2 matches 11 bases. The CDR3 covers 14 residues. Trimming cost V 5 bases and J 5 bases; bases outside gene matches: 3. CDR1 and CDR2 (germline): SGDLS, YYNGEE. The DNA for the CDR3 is TGTGCCAGCAGTGCGGGACTAGCGGACAATGAGCAGTTCTTC. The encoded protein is CASSAGLADNEQFF.

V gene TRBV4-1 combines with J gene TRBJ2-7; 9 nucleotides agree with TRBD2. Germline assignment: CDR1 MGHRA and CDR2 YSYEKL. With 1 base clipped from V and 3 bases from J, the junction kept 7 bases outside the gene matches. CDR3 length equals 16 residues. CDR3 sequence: CASSQVVSGGLYEQYF. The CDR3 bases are TGCGCCAGCAGCCAAGTGGTTAGCGGGGGCCTCTACGAGCAGTACTTC.

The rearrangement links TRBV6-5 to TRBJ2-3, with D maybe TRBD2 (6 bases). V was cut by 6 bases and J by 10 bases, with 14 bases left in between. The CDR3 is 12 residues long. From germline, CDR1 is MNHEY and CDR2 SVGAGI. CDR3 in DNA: TGTGCCAGCAGGGACGGAGCGGGCGCGCAGTATTTT. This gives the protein CASRDGAGAQYF.

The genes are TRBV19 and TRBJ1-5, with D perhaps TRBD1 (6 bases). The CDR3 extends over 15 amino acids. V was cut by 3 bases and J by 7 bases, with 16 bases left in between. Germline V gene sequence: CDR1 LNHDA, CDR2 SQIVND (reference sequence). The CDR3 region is CASSIAGQGKQPQHF. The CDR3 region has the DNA TGTGCCAGTAGTATCGCGGGGCAGGGGAAGCAGCCCCAGCATTTT.

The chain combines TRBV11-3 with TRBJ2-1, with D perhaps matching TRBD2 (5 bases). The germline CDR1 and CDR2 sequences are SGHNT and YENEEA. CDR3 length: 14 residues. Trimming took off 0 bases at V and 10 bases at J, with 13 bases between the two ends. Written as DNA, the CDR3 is TGTGCCAGCAGCTTAGATCCCGCTAGCTCCGAGCAGTTCTTC. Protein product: CASSLDPASSEQFF.

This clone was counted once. CDR3 nucleotide sequence: TGTGCCAGCAGCTACAGGGGGTTGGGAGACATTCAGTACTTC. It specifies CASSYRGLGDIQYF. The V gene is TRBV7-2, the J gene TRBJ2-4, with TRBD1 identical over 8 bases. Germline V gene data show CDR1 as SGHTA and CDR2 as FQGNSA. The CDR3 runs 14 residues. The ends lost 4 bases at V and 8 bases at J; junction bases unmatched: 7.